The present TCR beta chain was sequenced within a study of T cell repertoires in cytomegalovirus infection. Study in general: Researchers turned to recently identified HLA-C-restricted CMV epitopes as well as well-studied HLA-B-restricted ones. Signatures in public TCR beta sequences pointed to both CMV infection and matching HLA type.

CDR3 length equals 15 residues. V was shortened by 5 bases and J by 1 base, with 14 bases between the two germline ends. The germline CDR1 and CDR2 sequences are MNHEY and SVGEGT. Notes on this clonotype: Antigen: not known.

TCRdb recomputed calls from the reads with MiXCR, one row per CDR3 protein. Here the sample spans almost 90,000 distinct CDR3 sequences, about 29% being singletons. The V call is TRBV6-2 or TRBV6-3, the J call TRBJ1-1; tentative D call: TRBD1 (5 bases). This TCR was sampled from a human donor in good health (CMV status not recorded). Some clones in this sample may be carry-over from other donors' samples. The source was CD8+ T cells from cultured PBMCs, collected from culture after CMV antigen stimulation. The CDR3 DNA follows: TGTGCCAGCAGTCGCGACAGAACCCCGAACACTGAAGCTTTCTTT. It specifies CASSRDRTPNTEAFF.